This T cell receptor beta chain was retrieved from a study of blood T cell repertoires in COVID-19. Sequencing used immunoSEQ multiplex PCR; TCRdb keeps in-frame clones, though not all of them. Found here are 60,000 to 90,000 clones, 80% to 90% of them singletons; the top ten hold roughly a sixth. Germline V CDR1 and CDR2: MDHEN, SYDVKM. V trimming: 6 bases; J trimming: 11 bases; junction bases outside the gene matches: 13. This CDR3 is 14 amino acids long. The sequenced sample consisted of peripheral blood. This chain uses TRBV28 with TRBJ1-1, with 9 bases identical to TRBD1. This clonotype was sampled from a human donor in a cohort sampled during active COVID-19. This CDR3 reads CASSYRTGDQAAFF. In DNA form, the CDR3 reads TGTGCCAGCAGCTACCGGACAGGGGATCAAGCGGCTTTCTTT.